Listed here are 6 T cell receptor beta chains from one sample, sequenced in a study of T cell clones after liver transplantation. The table came from immunoSEQ multiplex PCR; TCRdb's copy has only in-frame clones and leaves some out. The repertoire holds roughly 100,000 clones, with around 80% as singletons. Sample: CD4+ T cells from blood, taken around 44 months after liver transplant. The source of these receptors is a human patient who received a liver transplant. The graft donor may have contributed some T cells.

The rearrangement uses TRBV7-2 and TRBJ2-5; D not certain. This CDR3 comprises 14 residues. V shed 1 base and J shed 5 bases, with 11 bases lying between them. From germline, CDR1 is SGHTA and CDR2 FQGNSA. Written as DNA, the CDR3 is TGTGCCAGCAGCTTAGTCACTGGATTCGAGACCCAGTACTTC. Its translation: CASSLVTGFETQYF. The full variable domain, completed using reference TRBV7-2 and TRBJ2-5, is GAGVSQSPSNKVTEKGKDVELRCDPISGHTALYWYRQSLGQGLEFLIYFQGNSAPDKSGLPSDRFSAERTGGSVSTLTIQRTQQEDSAVYLCASSLVTGFETQYFGPGTRLLVL.

A remark on this clone: Different DNA sequences within this sample yield the same CDR3. J is TRBJ1-4 and V is TRBV10-3; D unclear. V was trimmed by 0 bases and J by 5 bases, leaving 1 base between them. CDR1 and CDR2 (germline): ENHRY, SYGVKD. The CDR3 spans 12 residues. The CDR3 loop reads CAISESNEKLFF. CDR3 nucleotides: TGTGCCATCAGTGAGTCGAATGAAAAACTGTTTTTT.

Details on this clone: In the same sample, other DNA sequences code for this CDR3. The genes are TRBV29-1 and TRBJ2-3; D remains ambiguous. The CDR3 contains 11 residues. Per the germline V gene, CDR1 is SQVTM and CDR2 is ANQGSEA. V lost 6 bases and J lost 2, with 6 bases in between. As DNA, the CDR3 is TGCAGCGTGAGATACACAGATACGCAGTATTTT. Its protein is CSVRYTDTQYF.

The chain joins TRBV7-2 to TRBJ2-1, with TRBD1 identical over 8 bases. The CDR3 sequence is 15 residues long. Germline V gene data show CDR1 as SGHTA and CDR2 as FQGNSA. The J segment lost 6 bases and the V segment lost 5 bases, leaving 9 bases of the junction unmatched. CDR3 amino acids: CASSHDRGPFNEQFF. The CDR3 region has the DNA TGTGCCAGCAGCCACGACAGGGGCCCCTTCAATGAGCAGTTCTTC.

The V call is TRBV28, the J call TRBJ1-5; weak D call: TRBD1 (5 bases). This CDR3 is 13 amino acids long. Germline V gene lookup returns CDR1 MDHEN and CDR2 SYDVKM. The germline V and J ends were trimmed by 8 bases and 8 bases, with 16 bases remaining between them. CDR3 coding DNA: TGTGCCAGCCTGGGGGGGGAGTACGAGCCCCAGCATTTT. Residues: CASLGGEYEPQHF.

This clone was seen once. CDR3 DNA sequence: TGTGCCAGCAGTGAAGTAGTGGCAGGGGGGTCCGAGCAGTACTTC. Translating it yields CASSEVVAGGSEQYF. V and J are TRBV2 and TRBJ2-7, with D possibly being TRBD1 (7 bases). Trimming cost V 1 base and J 6 bases, with 16 bases left between them. Per the germline V gene, CDR1 is SNHLY and CDR2 is FYNNEI. The CDR3 length is 15 residues.